The clone carrying this T cell receptor beta chain is a singleton in its sample. Its antigen is still unknown. Molecular barcoded adaptors covering alpha/delta and beta/gamma chains were used on approximately 400 ng RNA. One entry per CDR3 protein, called by TCRdb with MiXCR from the reads. The table includes 35,000 to 50,000 distinct CDR3 sequences, about 20% detected once. This specimen comes from a study of read filtering for tumor transcriptome and immune sequencing. For the study at large: By R-ISS, stages I, II and III held around 8, 16 and 7 patients.

General observations from the study: RNA-seq captured clonotypes less deeply and reliably than IR-seq.

Sequencing input: a population of CD138-negative cells sorted from bone marrow. This TCR was sampled from a donor at least 40 years old with multiple myeloma.

CDR3 in DNA: TGTGCCAGCAGCTTAGCGGGACACTTTGCGAACACCGGGGAGCTGTTTTTT. Its protein product is CASSLAGHFANTGELFF. The V call is TRBV7-2, the J call TRBJ2-2, with D possibly being TRBD1 (6 bases). CDR3 length: 17 residues. V gave up 0 bases and J gave up 0 bases, with 11 bases separating them. Germline-derived CDR1 and CDR2 are SGHTA and FQGNSA. Filled out from reference TRBV7-2 and TRBJ2-2, the complete variable domain reads GAGVSQSPSNKVTEKGKDVELRCDPISGHTALYWYRQSLGQGLEFLIYFQGNSAPDKSGLPSDRFSAERTGGSVSTLTIQRTQQEDSAVYLCASSLAGHFANTGELFFGEGSRLTVL.